One and the same sample provided the 7 T cell receptor beta chains below, sequenced in a study of shared clonotypes between healthy human individuals. Selected positively for CCR7 and CD45RO-negative, naive CD8 cells excluded terminally differentiated effector memory CD45RA+ cells. Clones were sequenced by immunoSEQ multiplex PCR, and TCRdb holds only the in-frame ones, with some missing. The sample shows about 2.1 million clones, around 93% of them seen only once. Sequencing was carried out using naive CD8+ T cells from PBMCs. The source is a man aged 18 to 35 in good health. Some clones in this sample may be carry-over from other donors' samples.

The CDR3 nucleotides read TGTGCCAGCAGTTACGGGGCGGCGAACACCGGGGAGCTGTTTTTT. Encoded protein: CASSYGAANTGELFF. This rearrangement joins TRBV6-5 to TRBJ2-2; tentatively, D is TRBD1 (5 bases). Germline V gene sequence: CDR1 MNHEY, CDR2 SVGAGI. V lost 2 bases and J lost 0, with 7 bases in between. CDR3 length: 15 residues.

The rearrangement uses TRBV19 and TRBJ2-7; D might be TRBD1 (5 bases). This CDR3 spans 14 amino acids. The germline CDR1 and CDR2 sequences are LNHDA and SQIVND (reference sequence). Trimming left V 0 bases short and J 5 bases short, with 11 bases between. The CDR3 loop reads CASSIDPTGDEQYF. The CDR3 bases are TGTGCCAGTAGTATAGATCCAACAGGTGACGAGCAGTACTTC.

Details on this clone: The same CDR3 can be traced to other DNA sequences in this sample. The chain joins TRBV27 to TRBJ2-1; tentative D call: TRBD2 (5 bases). CDR1 is MNHEY and CDR2 is SMNVEV in the germline V gene (reference sequence). V was trimmed by 3 bases and J by 5 bases, leaving 11 bases between them. The CDR3 covers 14 residues. CDR3 sequence: CASSLLALNNEQFF. The CDR3 coding sequence is TGTGCCAGCAGTTTGCTAGCTCTCAACAATGAGCAGTTCTTC.

This chain links TRBV27 with TRBJ2-4; D ambiguous. The CDR3 loop spans 17 amino acids. Trimming removed 0 bases from V and 7 bases from J, with 19 bases in between. The V gene's germline CDR1 is MNHEY and CDR2 SMNVEV (reference sequence). CDR3 sequence (DNA): TGTGCCAGCAGTTTATCGACCCGTACTCGTCCCGAGAACATTCAGTACTTC. Encoded protein: CASSLSTRTRPENIQYF.

The chain joins TRBV27 to TRBJ2-7; 11 bases map to TRBD2. The germline V gene has CDR1 MNHEY and CDR2 SMNVEV (reference sequence). The CDR3 loop spans 15 amino acids. The trim removed 4 bases at V and 5 bases at J, leaving 7 bases unmatched. The CDR3 DNA reads TGTGCCAGCAGTTACGTAGCGGGGGGGCCGGACGAGCAGTACTTC. It is translated as CASSYVAGGPDEQYF.

J is TRBJ2-7 and V is TRBV4-2; maybe TRBD2 (5 bases). V lost 0 bases and J lost 3, with 12 bases in between. CDR3 length equals 15 residues. Germline CDR1 is LGHNA and CDR2 is YNFKEQ. CDR3 sequence reads: CASSQDPGTDYEQYF. The CDR3 DNA is TGTGCCAGCAGCCAAGATCCGGGAACAGACTACGAGCAGTACTTC.

This chain connects TRBV13 to TRBJ2-1; tentatively, D is TRBD2 (6 bases). CDR1 PRHDT and CDR2 FYEKMQ come from the germline V gene (reference sequence). Trimming removed 7 bases at V and 5 bases at J, with 15 bases between. CDR3 size: 14 residues. CDR3 loop: CASTSGGNHNEQFF. The CDR3 coding sequence is TGTGCCAGCACCTCCGGGGGTAATCACAATGAGCAGTTCTTC.